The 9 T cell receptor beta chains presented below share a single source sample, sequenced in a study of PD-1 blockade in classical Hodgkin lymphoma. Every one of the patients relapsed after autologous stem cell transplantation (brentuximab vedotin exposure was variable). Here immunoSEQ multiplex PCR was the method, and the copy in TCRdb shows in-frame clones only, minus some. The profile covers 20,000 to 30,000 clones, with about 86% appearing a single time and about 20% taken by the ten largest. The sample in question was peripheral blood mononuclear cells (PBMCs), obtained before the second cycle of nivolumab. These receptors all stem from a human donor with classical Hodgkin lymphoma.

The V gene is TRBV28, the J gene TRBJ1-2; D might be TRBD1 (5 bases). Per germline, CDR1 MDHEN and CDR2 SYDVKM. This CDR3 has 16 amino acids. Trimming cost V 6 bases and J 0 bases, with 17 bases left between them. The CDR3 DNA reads TGTGCCAGCAGGACGGGGGATCCAGGAGCTAACTATGGCTACACCTTC. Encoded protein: CASRTGDPGANYGYTF.

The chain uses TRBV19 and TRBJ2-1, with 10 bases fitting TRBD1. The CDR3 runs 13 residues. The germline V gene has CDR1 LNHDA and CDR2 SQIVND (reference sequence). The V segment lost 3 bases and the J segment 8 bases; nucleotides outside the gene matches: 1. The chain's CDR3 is CASSIGTGDEQFF. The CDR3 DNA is TGTGCCAGTAGTATCGGGACAGGGGATGAGCAGTTCTTC. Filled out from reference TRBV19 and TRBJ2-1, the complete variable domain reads DGGITQSPKYLFRKEGQNVTLSCEQNLNHDAMYWYRQDPGQGLRLIYYSQIVNDFQKGDIAEGYSVSREKKESFPLTVTSAQKNPTAFYLCASSIGTGDEQFFGPGTRLTVL.

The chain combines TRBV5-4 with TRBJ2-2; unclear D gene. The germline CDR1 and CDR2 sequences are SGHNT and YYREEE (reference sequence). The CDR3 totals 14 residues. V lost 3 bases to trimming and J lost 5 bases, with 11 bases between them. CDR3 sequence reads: CASSSDRATGELFF. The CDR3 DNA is TGTGCCAGCAGCTCGGATAGGGCAACCGGGGAGCTGTTTTTT.

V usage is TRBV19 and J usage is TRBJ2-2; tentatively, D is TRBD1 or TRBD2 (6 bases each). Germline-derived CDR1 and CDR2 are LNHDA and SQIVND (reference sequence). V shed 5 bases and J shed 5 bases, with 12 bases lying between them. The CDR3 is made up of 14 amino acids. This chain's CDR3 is CASSLGGDTGELFF. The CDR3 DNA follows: TGTGCCAGTAGTTTGGGGGGCGATACCGGGGAGCTGTTTTTT.

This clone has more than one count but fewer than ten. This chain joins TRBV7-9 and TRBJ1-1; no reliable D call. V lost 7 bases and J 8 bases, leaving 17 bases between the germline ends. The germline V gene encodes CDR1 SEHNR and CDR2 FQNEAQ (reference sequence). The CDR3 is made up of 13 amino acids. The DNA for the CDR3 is TGTGCCAGCACCGGACTGGCGGCGTCGGAAGCTTTCTTT. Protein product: CASTGLAASEAFF.

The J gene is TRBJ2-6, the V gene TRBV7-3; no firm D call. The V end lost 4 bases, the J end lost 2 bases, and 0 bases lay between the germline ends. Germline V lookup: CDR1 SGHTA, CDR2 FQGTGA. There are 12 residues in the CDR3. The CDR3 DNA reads TGTGCCAGCAGCTCTGGGGCCAACGTCCTGACTTTC. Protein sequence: CASSSGANVLTF.

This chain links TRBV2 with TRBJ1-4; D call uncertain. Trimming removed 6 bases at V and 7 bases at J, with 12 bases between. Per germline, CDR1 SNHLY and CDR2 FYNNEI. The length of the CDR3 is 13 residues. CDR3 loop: CASSQSGTEKLFF. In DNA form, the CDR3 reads TGTGCCAGCAGCCAATCGGGAACTGAAAAACTGTTTTTT. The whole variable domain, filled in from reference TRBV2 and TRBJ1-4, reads EPEVTQTPSHQVTQMGQEVILRCVPISNHLYFYWYRQILGQKVEFLVSFYNNEISEKSEIFDDQFSVERPDGSNFTLKIRSTKLEDSAMYFCASSQSGTEKLFFGSGTQLSVL.

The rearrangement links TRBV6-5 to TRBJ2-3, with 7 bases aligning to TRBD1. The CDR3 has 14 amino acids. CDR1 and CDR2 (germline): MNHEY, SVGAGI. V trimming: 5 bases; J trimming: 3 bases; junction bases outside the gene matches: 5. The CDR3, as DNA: TGTGCCAGCAGTACTAAACAGGGGACAGATACGCAGTATTTT. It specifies CASSTKQGTDTQYF.

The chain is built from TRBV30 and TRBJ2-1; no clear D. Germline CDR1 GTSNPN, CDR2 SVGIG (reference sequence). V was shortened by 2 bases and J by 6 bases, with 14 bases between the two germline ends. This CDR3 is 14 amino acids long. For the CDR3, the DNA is TGTGCCTGGAGTAATTTGTTCAAATCCAATGAGCAGTTCTTC. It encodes CAWSNLFKSNEQFF. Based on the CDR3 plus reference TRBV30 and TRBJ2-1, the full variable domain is SQTIHQWPATLVQPVGSPLSLECTVEGTSNPNLYWYRQAAGRGLQLLFYSVGIGQISSEVPQNLSASRPQDRQFILSSKKLLLSDSGFYLCAWSNLFKSNEQFFGPGTRLTVL.